This paragraph covers one T cell receptor beta chain sequence. Only in-frame clones appear in the TCRdb table, and some are missing; sequencing was by immunoSEQ multiplex PCR. Counted here are 45,000 to 60,000 clones, around 60% occurring once; the ten biggest clones make up about 20%. The record originates from a study of cytotoxic CD8 clonotypes in ibrutinib-treated CLL. The CDR3 extends over 11 amino acids. From germline, CDR1 is MNHNS and CDR2 SASEGT. V dropped 4 bases and J dropped 8 bases, with 8 bases sitting between them. V gene TRBV6-1 combines with J gene TRBJ1-1; D ambiguous. The sample here was PBMCs, taken after 24 months of ibrutinib treatment. This clonotype was obtained from a human donor with chronic lymphocytic leukemia. CDR3 residues: CASSALMEAFF. CDR3 DNA: TGTGCCAGCAGTGCCCTTATGGAAGCTTTCTTT.